This T cell receptor beta chain was obtained from a study of radiation and T cells in renal cell carcinoma. Sequencing used immunoSEQ multiplex PCR; TCRdb keeps in-frame clones, though not all of them. This table holds roughly 120,000 clones, more than 80% found once. As for time point: blood 2 weeks post-SBRT. Treatment of the sample: 15 Gy SBRT to primary tumor, nephrectomy 4 weeks later. The tumor was a clear cell renal cell carcinoma. This clonotype was obtained from an older woman with renal cell carcinoma. Sequencing was performed on blood, taken from a patient whose treatment included radiotherapy and nephrectomy.

This CDR3 reads CASSLGAGGGTDTQYF. As DNA, the CDR3 is TGTGCCAGCAGCTTAGGGGCCGGAGGCGGCACAGATACGCAGTATTTT. This rearrangement joins TRBV11-2 to TRBJ2-3; tentatively, D is TRBD2 (5 bases). Germline assignment: CDR1 SGHAT and CDR2 FQNNGV. Trimming took 1 base from V and 1 from J, leaving 12 bases between them. This CDR3 region has 16 residues.